The text below deals with one T cell receptor (beta chain). The antigen remains unidentified. The assay was immunoSEQ multiplex PCR, and TCRdb's table has in-frame clones only and misses some. The table includes over 95,000 clones, around 95% detected once. Germline trimming cut 8 bases from V and 0 bases from J; bases unmatched to any gene: 7. There are 14 residues in the CDR3. Germline-derived CDR1 and CDR2 are MNHNS and SASEGT. This record comes from a study of siplizumab effects on memory and regulatory T cells. Regarding the study as a whole: Major contributors to the alloresponse seemed to be naive T cells, which also appeared more diverse than memory cells. Many proliferating CD4+ or CD8+ clones remained unclassified. Roughly 75-96% of them could not be assigned either a naive or a memory phenotype. In siplizumab conditions, mappable alloreactive CD4+ clones averaged about 63% Treg-derived, against approximately 27% in controls.

The sample consisted of non-Treg CD4+ T cells sorted from blood. The rearrangement uses TRBV6-1 and TRBJ2-7, with TRBD1 identical over 7 bases. This receptor was identified in a human donor in good health. The CDR3 DNA follows: TGTGCCAGCTTTCGGGACAGTTACTCCTACGAGCAGTACTTC. It is translated as CASFRDSYSYEQYF.